This T cell receptor beta chain was sequenced in a study of blood T cell repertoires in COVID-19. In the study overall: Specimens from acute and convalescent COVID-19 originated in the United States, Italy and Spain. PBMCs, B-cell-depleted T cells, or T cells were the source of the cDNA or gDNA that made up the material.

TCRdb keeps only in-frame clones here, not all; method: immunoSEQ multiplex PCR. The sample carries 350,000 to 450,000 clones, 80% to 90% recorded once. The CDR3 is 17 residues long. The germline gives CDR1 MGHRA, CDR2 YSYEKL. V lost 1 base to trimming and J lost 7 bases, with 19 bases between them. The receptor's source is a woman aged 60-75 years with COVID-19, enrolled during active disease. The sample was peripheral blood. V gene TRBV4-1 combines with J gene TRBJ1-4; TRBD1 is a possible D gene (5 bases). In DNA, the CDR3 is TGCGCCAGCAGCCAAGCCGGGCGGGGCGTGGGAAGTGAAAAACTGTTTTTT. It encodes CASSQAGRGVGSEKLFF.